This TCR beta chain was sequenced during a study of blood T cell repertoires in COVID-19. Study-wide background: COVID-19 samples, acute and convalescent, were from the United States, Italy and Spain. The cDNA or gDNA used as material had been derived from T cells, B-cell-depleted T cells, or PBMCs.

Original processing notes: Amplification of reference gene primers provided the estimated nucleated cell counts. Assay used: immunoSEQ multiplex PCR; TCRdb lists only in-frame clones, some missing. The V and J calls and clone size are taken from that table; D and trimming were inferred from the DNA. The repertoire holds under 350,000 clones, with less than 90% as singletons. The sample taken for sequencing was peripheral blood. The receptor was derived from a man between 60 and 70 years old who had recovered from COVID-19.

In nucleotides, the CDR3 is TGTGCCAGCAGCTCCCCGGCAGGGAACTATGGCTACACCTTC. This sequence encodes CASSSPAGNYGYTF. The chain recombines TRBV7-9 with TRBJ1-2; possible D gene TRBD1, 5 bases. V lost 4 bases and J lost 2, with 11 bases in between. Germline loops: CDR1 SEHNR, CDR2 FQNEAQ (reference sequence). This CDR3 has 14 residues.